A selection of T cell receptor beta chains follows, all from one sample in a study of T-cell memory formation after mild COVID-19. TCRdb called the 5' RACE reads again in MiXCR, with one record for every CDR3 protein. Among approximately 300,000 distinct CDR3 sequences listed, approximately 15% were seen once. Sequencing was performed on PBMCs or a T cell subset sorted from them (not recorded which). The receptor source for this set is a man between 18 and 35 years old who had mild COVID-19 (a few samples of this study predate the infection). Cell type and time point are not known. CDR3s include the opening cysteine and the closing phenylalanine or tryptophan. Each record gives: J gene, D gene, V gene, clone size, CDR3 protein, CDR3 DNA. D genes are given only for firm matches. A clone size is listed for some rows: how often the clone was seen (once, few, many), or a class if it is expanded.

j_call: TRBJ2-1
d_call: .
v_call: TRBV6-2/TRBV6-3
clone_size: .
cdr3_aa: CASSYPNGLRSYNEQFF
cdr3_nt: TGTGCCAGCAGTTACCCAAACGGACTACGATCCTACAATGAGCAGTTCTTC

j_call: TRBJ2-5
d_call: .
v_call: TRBV7-2
clone_size: .
cdr3_aa: CASSSRLEETQYF
cdr3_nt: TGTGCCAGCAGCTCCCGACTAGAAGAGACCCAGTACTTC

j_call: TRBJ2-1
d_call: .
v_call: TRBV4-3
clone_size: few
cdr3_aa: CASSQDLRRSTYNEQFF
cdr3_nt: TGCGCCAGCAGCCAAGATCTAAGGCGCAGCACCTACAATGAGCAGTTCTTC

j_call: TRBJ1-1
d_call: .
v_call: TRBV7-9
clone_size: .
cdr3_aa: CASSSPMNTEAFF
cdr3_nt: TGTGCCAGCAGCTCACCGATGAACACTGAAGCTTTCTTT

j_call: TRBJ2-5
d_call: TRBD1
v_call: TRBV7-6
clone_size: many
cdr3_aa: CASSLRQGQETQYF
cdr3_nt: TGTGCCAGCAGCCTCCGACAGGGTCAAGAGACCCAGTACTTC

j_call: TRBJ2-1
d_call: .
v_call: TRBV4-3
clone_size: many
cdr3_aa: CASSQDRGAWNEQFF
cdr3_nt: TGCGCCAGCAGCCAAGATAGAGGGGCATGGAATGAGCAGTTCTTC

j_call: TRBJ1-1
d_call: .
v_call: TRBV6-5
clone_size: few
cdr3_aa: CASTAFLNAEAFF
cdr3_nt: TGTGCCAGCACCGCCTTTTTAAACGCTGAAGCTTTCTTT

j_call: TRBJ1-4
d_call: .
v_call: TRBV6-5
clone_size: few
cdr3_aa: CASSSVKRGGLDEKLFF
cdr3_nt: TGTGCCAGCAGTTCCGTCAAAAGGGGGGGCCTTGATGAAAAACTGTTTTTT

j_call: TRBJ2-2
d_call: .
v_call: TRBV6-5
clone_size: .
cdr3_aa: CASSYDRGTGELFF
cdr3_nt: TGTGCCAGCAGTTATGATCGGGGGACCGGGGAGCTGTTTTTT

j_call: TRBJ2-7
d_call: .
v_call: TRBV6-2/TRBV6-3
clone_size: .
cdr3_aa: CASSTMGLRSYEQYF
cdr3_nt: TGTGCCAGCAGTACAATGGGGCTCCGCTCCTACGAGCAGTACTTC

j_call: TRBJ1-4
d_call: TRBD1
v_call: TRBV23-1
clone_size: once
cdr3_aa: CASSLNGTFQDRNNEKLFF
cdr3_nt: TGCGCCAGCAGTCTCAACGGCACCTTTCAGGACAGGAATAATGAAAAACTGTTTTTT

j_call: TRBJ1-1
d_call: TRBD1
v_call: TRBV20-1
clone_size: .
cdr3_aa: CSASFLGQGAGTEAFF
cdr3_nt: TGCAGTGCTAGTTTTTTAGGACAGGGGGCGGGCACTGAAGCTTTCTTT

j_call: TRBJ2-2
d_call: .
v_call: TRBV27
clone_size: .
cdr3_aa: CASLGELFF
cdr3_nt: TGTGCCAGCCTCGGGGAGCTGTTTTTT

j_call: TRBJ2-2
d_call: .
v_call: TRBV10-3
clone_size: few
cdr3_aa: CAISEMREAELFF
cdr3_nt: TGTGCCATCAGTGAGATGAGGGAGGCGGAACTGTTTTTT

j_call: TRBJ1-1
d_call: .
v_call: TRBV6-1
clone_size: .
cdr3_aa: CASEGRGMNTEAFF
cdr3_nt: TGTGCCTCCGAGGGGAGGGGAATGAACACTGAAGCTTTCTTT

j_call: TRBJ2-1
d_call: TRBD2
v_call: TRBV7-7
clone_size: few
cdr3_aa: CASSLVPRPQARTSGGAYEQFF
cdr3_nt: TGTGCTAGCAGCTTAGTGCCGAGGCCCCAGGCAAGGACTAGCGGGGGGGCATATGAGCAGTTCTTC

j_call: TRBJ1-4
d_call: .
v_call: TRBV7-9
clone_size: .
cdr3_aa: CASSSSPGLKLFF
cdr3_nt: TGTGCCAGCAGTTCTTCTCCTGGCCTAAAACTGTTTTTT

j_call: TRBJ1-1
d_call: .
v_call: TRBV29-1
clone_size: few
cdr3_aa: CSVDVRNTEAFF
cdr3_nt: TGCAGCGTTGACGTGAGGAACACTGAAGCTTTCTTT

j_call: TRBJ1-2
d_call: TRBD1
v_call: TRBV2
clone_size: .
cdr3_aa: CASVLWDSYGYTF
cdr3_nt: TGTGCCAGTGTTTTATGGGACAGCTATGGCTACACCTTC

j_call: TRBJ2-2
d_call: .
v_call: TRBV7-9
clone_size: .
cdr3_aa: CASSRKGETGELFF
cdr3_nt: TGTGCCAGCAGTAGGAAGGGAGAGACCGGGGAGCTGTTTTTT

j_call: TRBJ1-2
d_call: .
v_call: TRBV5-1
clone_size: many
cdr3_aa: CASSLGLQGSGYTF
cdr3_nt: TGCGCCAGCAGCTTGGGTTTACAGGGAAGCGGCTACACCTTC

j_call: TRBJ2-3
d_call: TRBD2
v_call: TRBV18
clone_size: few
cdr3_aa: CASSPPGGNTDTQYF
cdr3_nt: TGTGCCAGCTCTCCCCCGGGGGGGAACACAGATACGCAGTATTTT

j_call: TRBJ1-2
d_call: .
v_call: TRBV12-3/TRBV12-4
clone_size: many
cdr3_aa: CASSFPPRDRKICIGGYTF
cdr3_nt: TGTGCCAGCAGTTTCCCCCCTCGAGACAGGAAAATATGTATTGGGGGCTACACCTTC

j_call: TRBJ1-1
d_call: .
v_call: TRBV20-1
clone_size: .
cdr3_aa: CSAAGGSEAFF
cdr3_nt: TGCAGTGCTGCGGGGGGCAGTGAAGCTTTCTTT

j_call: TRBJ2-3
d_call: .
v_call: TRBV29-1
clone_size: .
cdr3_aa: CSLRKESTDTQYF
cdr3_nt: TGCAGCCTCCGGAAGGAAAGCACAGATACGCAGTATTTT

j_call: TRBJ2-6
d_call: TRBD2
v_call: TRBV5-1
clone_size: .
cdr3_aa: CASSLDGLVFSGANVLTF
cdr3_nt: TGCGCCAGCAGCTTGGACGGACTAGTCTTCTCTGGGGCCAACGTCCTGACTTTC

j_call: TRBJ2-5
d_call: .
v_call: TRBV28
clone_size: .
cdr3_aa: CASSDSNWETQYF
cdr3_nt: TGTGCCAGCAGTGACAGCAACTGGGAGACCCAGTACTTC

j_call: TRBJ2-6
d_call: TRBD1
v_call: TRBV6-5
clone_size: .
cdr3_aa: CASTGTGAGANVLTF
cdr3_nt: TGTGCCAGCACCGGGACAGGGGCTGGGGCCAACGTCCTGACTTTC

j_call: TRBJ1-1
d_call: TRBD1
v_call: TRBV25-1
clone_size: .
cdr3_aa: CASSESLDRTFF
cdr3_nt: TGTGCCAGCAGTGAATCTCTGGACAGGACTTTCTTT

j_call: TRBJ1-2
d_call: TRBD1
v_call: TRBV27
clone_size: .
cdr3_aa: CASGGQELGYGYTF
cdr3_nt: TGTGCCAGCGGGGGACAGGAGCTCGGCTATGGCTACACCTTC

j_call: TRBJ1-5
d_call: TRBD1
v_call: TRBV5-6
clone_size: .
cdr3_aa: CASSRRTGGYQPQHF
cdr3_nt: TGTGCCAGCAGTCGGAGGACAGGGGGCTATCAGCCCCAGCATTTT

j_call: TRBJ2-3
d_call: .
v_call: TRBV7-2
clone_size: few
cdr3_aa: CASSPDPRGHVDTQYF
cdr3_nt: TGTGCCAGCAGCCCCGACCCACGGGGGCACGTCGATACGCAGTATTTT